This is a list of T cell receptor beta chains from one sample in a study of T-cell reconstitution after alpha-beta-depleted transplantation in children. One entry per CDR3 protein results from TCRdb running MiXCR on the PCR reads. The data hold about 540,000 distinct CDR3 sequences, with 15% to 20% observed a single time. The source material was PBMCs from the stem cell graft donor, sampled from the stem cell graft. The receptors shown here come from a human donor who donated a stem cell graft to a child with acute lymphoblastic leukemia. Both conserved end residues are part of each CDR3. The D gene is left open where the match is weak. For some rows the clone size is stated as once, few or many, or as a class when expanded; others skip it.

cdr3_aa	cdr3_nt	cdr3_length	clone_size	j_call	d_call	v_call
CASSTVLGFSTDTQYF	TGTGCCAGCTCAACCGTCCTAGGGTTCAGCACAGATACGCAGTATTTT	16	-	TRBJ2-3	-	TRBV6-1
CAWSDFGTLNTQYF	TGTGCCTGGAGCGATTTTGGGACCCTCAATACGCAGTATTTT	14	few	TRBJ2-3	-	TRBV30
CASSKVVAGGYNEQFF	TGTGCCAGCAGCAAAGTGGTAGCGGGAGGCTACAATGAGCAGTTCTTC	16	-	TRBJ2-1	-	TRBV21-1
CASSSWVAGTTGELFF	TGTGCCAGCAGCTCCTGGGTAGCGGGAACCACCGGGGAGCTGTTTTTT	16	few	TRBJ2-2	TRBD2	TRBV7-9
CASSHTADRVPDTEAFF	TGTGCCAGCAGTCACACTGCGGACAGGGTACCTGACACTGAAGCTTTCTTT	17	-	TRBJ1-1	TRBD1	TRBV6-5
CASSQGGWQGVYSNQPQHF	TGTGCCAGCAGCCAAGGCGGTTGGCAGGGCGTTTATAGCAATCAGCCCCAGCATTTT	19	-	TRBJ1-5	-	TRBV3-1
CGSSLYHEQFF	TGCGGTAGCAGCTTGTACCATGAGCAGTTCTTC	11	-	TRBJ2-1	-	TRBV20-1
CSAMTGTSYNEQFF	TGCAGCGCTATGACAGGGACCTCCTACAATGAGCAGTTCTTC	14	-	TRBJ2-1	TRBD1	TRBV29-1
CASSRPGLGPPDTQYF	TGTGCCAGCAGTCGTCCGGGACTAGGGCCCCCAGATACGCAGTATTTT	16	many	TRBJ2-3	TRBD2	TRBV12-3/TRBV12-4
CASSDRDSVNEKLFF	TGTGCCAGCAGCGACCGGGACAGCGTTAATGAAAAACTGTTTTTT	15	few	TRBJ1-4	TRBD1	TRBV3-1
CASSLGKTGSTDTQYF	TGTGCCAGCAGCTTGGGGAAAACTGGGAGCACAGATACGCAGTATTTT	16	-	TRBJ2-3	-	TRBV7-8
CASRSTIIASGARDEQFF	TGCGCCAGCAGGTCCACCATAATTGCCTCGGGGGCTCGCGATGAGCAGTTCTTC	18	-	TRBJ2-1	-	TRBV4-1
CASRQLAGSYNEQFF	TGTGCCAGCCGACAATTAGCGGGATCCTACAATGAGCAGTTCTTC	15	-	TRBJ2-1	TRBD2	TRBV27
CASSRDSPGAGGRIGEQFF	TGCGCCAGCAGCCGCGACTCACCAGGAGCGGGAGGCAGGATTGGAGAGCAGTTCTTC	19	-	TRBJ2-1	TRBD2	TRBV5-1
CASSASVGEDSYEQYF	TGTGCCAGCAGCGCCTCTGTTGGCGAGGACTCCTACGAGCAGTACTTC	16	few	TRBJ2-7	-	TRBV13
CASSLVTGVPGYTF	TGCGCCAGCAGCTTGGTGACAGGGGTTCCGGGCTACACCTTC	14	once	TRBJ1-2	TRBD1	TRBV5-1
CASSLSRGGFPSEAFF	TGTGCCAGCAGCTTAAGTCGAGGAGGGTTCCCCTCTGAAGCTTTCTTT	16	-	TRBJ1-1	-	TRBV7-9
CASSQGLAGSYNEQFF	TGCGCCAGCAGCCAAGGACTAGCGGGGAGCTACAATGAGCAGTTCTTC	16	many	TRBJ2-1	TRBD2	TRBV4-1
CASSLRGQGAPNYGYTF	TGTGCCAGCAGCTTACGGGGACAGGGGGCACCTAACTATGGCTACACCTTC	17	-	TRBJ1-2	TRBD1	TRBV7-2
CSVEPTEAFF	TGCAGCGTTGAACCCACTGAAGCTTTCTTT	10	-	TRBJ1-1	-	TRBV29-1
CASSQDLASGTRNEQFF	TGCGCCAGCAGCCAAGATTTGGCTAGCGGGACTAGGAATGAGCAGTTCTTC	17	few	TRBJ2-1	TRBD2	TRBV4-1
CAISESKDTQYF	TGTGCCATCAGTGAGTCAAAAGATACGCAGTATTTT	12	-	TRBJ2-3	-	TRBV10-3
CATSERGQTYEQYF	TGTGCCACCAGCGAACGGGGGCAGACCTACGAGCAGTACTTC	14	few	TRBJ2-7	-	TRBV15